These 25 T cell receptor beta chains were all obtained from the same sample, sequenced in a study of T cells in Graves' hyperthyroidism and ophthalmopathy. Amplification targeted TCR beta CDR3 regions from RNA transcripts. A set of HTBI primers served as the primers for a first-round RT-PCR of the TCR CDR3. From the multiplex PCR reads, TCRdb called clonotypes with MiXCR, one entry per CDR3 protein. This sample has some 510,000 distinct CDR3 sequences, with around 20% found just once. The specimen was blood. The receptor set was obtained from a young man with Graves' hyperthyroidism.

The CDR3 spells CASSFYRGRGYTF. CDR3 DNA sequence: TGCGCCAGCAGCTTCTACAGGGGGAGAGGCTACACCTTC. This chain uses TRBV5-1 with TRBJ1-2; 8 nucleotides agree with TRBD1. J lost 8 bases, V lost 2 bases, and 5 bases had no gene match. The CDR3 sequence is 13 residues long. The germline V gene encodes CDR1 SGHRS and CDR2 YFSETQ.

This clonotype has ten or more counts. The chain employs TRBV2 and TRBJ1-2; D ambiguous. The CDR3 runs to 13 residues. In germline, CDR1 is SNHLY, CDR2 FYNNEI. V gave up 3 bases and J gave up 4 bases, with 9 bases separating them. The CDR3 region is CASSDYSSYGYTF. In DNA, the CDR3 is TGTGCCAGCAGTGATTACAGTTCCTATGGCTACACCTTC.

This clonotype was recorded a few times. This chain joins TRBV4-1 and TRBJ1-5; no definite D call. There are 13 residues in the CDR3. V dropped 1 base and J dropped 5 bases, with 6 bases sitting between them. Looked up from germline, CDR1 is MGHRA and CDR2 is YSYEKL. The CDR3 sequence: CASSQGTDQPQHF. The CDR3 coding sequence is TGCGCCAGCAGCCAAGGGACGGATCAGCCCCAGCATTTT.

Many counts were recorded for this clonotype. The rearrangement joins TRBV12-5 to TRBJ2-7; tentatively, D is TRBD1 (5 bases). V lost 7 bases and J 8 bases, leaving 27 bases between the germline ends. CDR3 length equals 16 residues. CDR1 and CDR2 (germline): LGHNT, FRNRAP. The CDR3 DNA reads TGTGCTAGTGTCCCCCTGGGGCAGGTGATGCCTTTGAAGCAGTACTTC. Translation gives CASVPLGQVMPLKQYF. The whole variable domain, remainder taken from reference TRBV12-5 and TRBJ2-7, is DARVTQTPRHKVTEMGQEVTMRCQPILGHNTVFWYRQTMMQGLELLAYFRNRAPLDDSGMPKDRFSAEMPDATLATLKIQPSEPRDSAVYFCASVPLGQVMPLKQYFGPGTRLTVT.

Notes on this clonotype: A read error may account for a junction end that differs from germline. The chain uses TRBV11-2 and TRBJ2-4, with TRBD2 identical over 8 bases. There are 15 residues in the CDR3. Germline-derived CDR1 and CDR2 are SGHAT and FQNNGV. CDR3 bases: TGTGCCAGCGGCTTAGTGCGGGGGGCGGAAAACATTCAGTACTTC. This codes for CASGLVRGAENIQYF.

There are many counts of this clonotype. This sequence joins TRBV6-5 and TRBJ1-1; 7 positions match TRBD1. This CDR3 comprises 15 residues. CDR1 is MNHEY, CDR2 SVGAGI, per germline. V shed 0 bases and J 5 bases; nucleotides not matched to a gene: 6. CDR3 loop: CASSYSRGGATEAFF. CDR3 sequence (DNA): TGTGCCAGCAGTTACTCGAGAGGGGGCGCAACTGAAGCTTTCTTT.

Remarks on this clonotype: The CDR3 ends on some other residue instead of the conserved phenylalanine or tryptophan, so this is likely a read error. No DNA is shown, since the ends of the CDR3 on it are uncertain; the CDR3 is the one TCRdb lists. The genes are TRBV6-5 and TRBJ1-2; TRBD1, the D gene given by the table, was not confirmed from the DNA. The germline V gene encodes CDR1 MNHEY and CDR2 SVGAGI. The CDR3 is 12 amino acids in total, end residues counted. This chain's CDR3 is CASSYSTGENTS.

The gene calls are TRBV12-3 or TRBV12-4 and TRBJ1-2; 8 bases match TRBD1. V shed 5 bases and J 1 base; nucleotides not matched to a gene: 6. This CDR3 spans 15 amino acids. Here the CDR3 reads CASSLRTGFNYGYTF. The CDR3 DNA sequence: TGTGCCAGCAGTCTCAGGACAGGGTTTAACTATGGCTACACCTTC.

This clonotype was observed at least ten times. The rearrangement links TRBV11-2 to TRBJ1-1; TRBD1 matches 8 bases. Germline CDR1 is SGHAT and CDR2 is FQNNGV. Trimming took 2 bases from V and 4 from J; bases not matched to a gene: 9. The CDR3 runs to 16 residues. The CDR3 reads CASSLRPGGGSTEAFF. The CDR3 DNA reads TGTGCCAGCAGCTTACGGCCAGGGGGCGGTTCCACTGAAGCTTTCTTT.

The J gene is TRBJ2-5, the V gene TRBV12-3 or TRBV12-4; maybe TRBD2 (5 bases). The length of the CDR3 is 13 residues. Trimming left V 4 bases short and J 2 bases short, with 8 bases between. The CDR3 reads CASSSSGQETQYF. CDR3 in DNA: TGTGCCAGCAGTTCCTCGGGACAAGAGACCCAGTACTTC.

This clonotype has only a few counts. The chain recombines TRBV27 with TRBJ1-1, with D perhaps TRBD1 (5 bases). V was clipped by 1 base and J by 4 bases, with 10 bases between them. Germline V lookup: CDR1 MNHEY, CDR2 SMNVEV (reference sequence). The CDR3 extends over 14 amino acids. The CDR3, as DNA: TGTGCCAGCAGTTTATTCGGGGCAATCACTGAAGCTTTCTTT. Translated: CASSLFGAITEAFF.

The chain links TRBV30 to TRBJ1-1; possible D gene TRBD1, 5 bases. Trimming left V 0 bases short and J 3 bases short, with 17 bases between. The CDR3 is 16 amino acids. CDR1 is GTSNPN, CDR2 SVGIG, per germline (reference sequence). The CDR3 spells CAWSVLGRSAYTEAFF. The DNA for the CDR3 is TGTGCCTGGAGTGTACTGGGACGCAGCGCGTACACTGAAGCTTTCTTT.

This clonotype was found once. The chain joins TRBV6-5 to TRBJ1-1; D not certain. The CDR3 totals 13 residues. Germline loops: CDR1 MNHEY, CDR2 SVGAGI. V lost 1 base and J lost 5, with 8 bases in between. Written as DNA, the CDR3 is TGTGCCAGCAGTTACTATTTGGGGACTGAAGCTTTCTTT. Translation: CASSYYLGTEAFF.

Ten or more counts support this clonotype. This chain's CDR3 is CASSQDISGMAYGYTF. The CDR3 DNA reads as TGTGCCAGCAGCCAAGATATTTCGGGGATGGCCTATGGCTACACCTTC. The chain employs TRBV4-2 and TRBJ1-2; D unresolved. This CDR3 has 16 amino acids. Germline CDR1 LGHNA, CDR2 YNFKEQ. V was pared by 0 bases and J by 4 bases, with 15 bases between.

The table lists this clonotype with a few counts. V gene TRBV12-5 combines with J gene TRBJ2-2, with 8 bases matching TRBD1. Germline V gene sequence: CDR1 LGHNT, CDR2 FRNRAP. V was pared by 6 bases and J by 7 bases, with 10 bases of the junction left unmatched. The CDR3 length is 15 residues. CDR3 DNA: TGTGCTAGTGGCCAGGACAGGGTATCCATCGGGGAGCTGTTTTTT. Translating it yields CASGQDRVSIGELFF. The variable domain in full, completed from reference TRBV12-5 and TRBJ2-2, reads DARVTQTPRHKVTEMGQEVTMRCQPILGHNTVFWYRQTMMQGLELLAYFRNRAPLDDSGMPKDRFSAEMPDATLATLKIQPSEPRDSAVYFCASGQDRVSIGELFFGEGSRLTVL.

Worth noting for this clonotype: This CDR3 fails to terminate in the conserved phenylalanine or tryptophan, so it likely reflects a read error. The J gene is TRBJ2-4, the V gene TRBV3-1; D gene unclear. There are 13 residues in the CDR3. V dropped 3 bases and J dropped 8 bases, with 11 bases sitting between them. Germline V gene sequence: CDR1 LGHDT, CDR2 YNNKEL (reference sequence). CDR3: CASSHSSRHIQYL. In DNA form, the CDR3 reads TGTGCCAGCAGCCACTCGAGTCGGCACATTCAGTACCTC.

On this clonotype itself: The junction shows a germline mismatch at one end, possibly a read error. The V call is TRBV5-1, the J call TRBJ2-2, with 8 bases lining up with TRBD1. The CDR3 length is 16 residues. The germline CDR1 and CDR2 sequences are SGHRS and YFSETQ. The CDR3, as DNA: TGCGCCAGCAGCCGAGAGACAGGGGCGGTCACCGGGGAGCTGCTTTTT. Its translation: CASSRETGAVTGELLF. Full variable domain (missing parts from reference TRBV5-1 and TRBJ2-2): KAGVTQTPRYLIKTRGQQVTLSCSPISGHRSVSWYQQTPGQGLQFLFEYFSETQRNKGNFPGRFSGRQFSNSRSEMNVSTLELGDSALYLCASSRETGAVTGELLFGEGSRLTVL.

In this sample, this clonotype turned up many times. The chain is built from TRBV6-5 and TRBJ2-6, with TRBD1 as a possible D gene (6 bases). Trimming shortened V by 4 bases and J by 2 bases, and 9 bases separated the two germline ends. CDR3 size: 15 residues. Germline V gives CDR1 MNHEY, CDR2 SVGAGI. The CDR3 DNA sequence: TGTGCCAGCAGTTGGAACAGGGCTGGGGCCAACGTCCTGACTTTC. It codes for CASSWNRAGANVLTF.

The chain recombines TRBV12-3 or TRBV12-4 with TRBJ1-2; D is possibly TRBD1 (5 bases). The CDR3 has 12 residues. The V and J ends lost 10 bases and 6 bases respectively, with 15 bases between them. The CDR3 spells CATGTEPHGYTF. The CDR3 DNA reads as TGTGCCACCGGGACGGAGCCTCATGGCTACACCTTC.

This clonotype occurred many times. The rearrangement links TRBV4-1 to TRBJ1-2; the D gene is possibly TRBD1 (5 bases). Trimming left V 0 bases short and J 4 bases short, with 12 bases between. CDR3 length: 15 residues. The germline gives CDR1 MGHRA, CDR2 YSYEKL. The CDR3 reads CASSQDSGPSYGYTF. The CDR3 nucleotides are TGCGCCAGCAGCCAAGATTCGGGACCCAGCTATGGCTACACCTTC.

This clonotype has a count of ten or more. The gene calls are TRBV4-2 and TRBJ2-7; 12 bases line up with TRBD2. Germline assignment: CDR1 LGHNA and CDR2 YNFKEQ. The V segment lost 1 base and the J segment 1 base; nucleotides outside the gene matches: 5. The CDR3 is made up of 17 amino acids. For the CDR3, the DNA is TGTGCCAGCAGCCAAGGAACTAGCGGGGGGATATCCTACGAGCAGTACTTC. It translates to CASSQGTSGGISYEQYF.

The chain has TRBV12-3 or TRBV12-4 and TRBJ2-7; TRBD1 matches at 9 bases. The J segment lost 0 bases and the V segment lost 6 bases, leaving 9 bases of the junction unmatched. This CDR3 has 16 amino acids. This chain's CDR3 is CASSFASDRGSYEQYF. The CDR3 DNA sequence: TGTGCCAGCAGCTTTGCGTCGGACAGGGGCTCCTACGAGCAGTACTTC.

This clonotype was found many times. The J gene is TRBJ1-2, the V gene TRBV2; 10 bases are shared with TRBD1. The CDR3 has 16 residues. The V and J ends lost 4 bases and 0 bases, in that order; junction bases with no gene match: 5. Germline V lookup: CDR1 SNHLY, CDR2 FYNNEI. The CDR3: CASSGGTGEANYGYTF. CDR3 nucleotides: TGTGCCAGCAGTGGAGGGACAGGGGAAGCTAACTATGGCTACACCTTC. Looking up the rest from reference TRBV2 and TRBJ1-2 gives the full variable domain: EPEVTQTPSHQVTQMGQEVILRCVPISNHLYFYWYRQILGQKVEFLVSFYNNEISEKSEIFDDQFSVERPDGSNFTLKIRSTKLEDSAMYFCASSGGTGEANYGYTFGSGTRLTVV.

This clonotype was picked up many times. The rearrangement uses TRBV6-5 and TRBJ1-2, with no clear D. Germline CDR1 MNHEY, CDR2 SVGAGI. The CDR3 extends over 13 amino acids. The V end lost 5 bases, the J end lost 7 bases, and 14 bases lay between the germline ends. The CDR3 region has the DNA TGTGCCAGCAGTACCCACGCAGCAACTGGCTACACCTTC. This sequence encodes CASSTHAATGYTF.

A few counts support this clonotype. The chain employs TRBV2 and TRBJ2-5, with D perhaps TRBD1 or TRBD2 (5 bases each). In germline, CDR1 is SNHLY, CDR2 FYNNEI. V was clipped by 0 bases and J by 4 bases, with 12 bases between them. This CDR3 is 15 amino acids long. The CDR3 coding sequence is TGTGCCAGCAGTGAAGCCCTAAGAGGGACAGAGACCCAGTACTTC. Translated: CASSEALRGTETQYF.